This TCR beta chain was captured in a study of Ad26.COV2.S vaccination and SARS-CoV-2 variants. The study, taken as a whole, reports: Recipients given vaccine exceeded placebo recipients in spike-specific TCR breadth. Non-spike TCR breadth did not differ much between vaccine and placebo recipients.

Remarks on this clone: Antigen: not known.

Sequenced by immunoSEQ multiplex PCR; TCRdb stores in-frame clones only, minus some. This sample has 85,000 to 120,000 clones, with over 60% found just once. Germline loops: CDR1 LGHNA, CDR2 YSLEER. J was trimmed by 4 bases and V by 0 bases; bases with no gene match: 11. The CDR3 covers 17 residues. The source was peripheral blood, collected after recovery from COVID-19. The chain recombines TRBV4-3 with TRBJ1-2; 7 bases map to TRBD1. The origin of this receptor is a human donor who had recovered from COVID-19. The CDR3: CASSQDPTGDGVYGYTF. DNA for the CDR3: TGCGCCAGCAGCCAAGATCCTACAGGGGACGGGGTCTATGGCTACACCTTC.